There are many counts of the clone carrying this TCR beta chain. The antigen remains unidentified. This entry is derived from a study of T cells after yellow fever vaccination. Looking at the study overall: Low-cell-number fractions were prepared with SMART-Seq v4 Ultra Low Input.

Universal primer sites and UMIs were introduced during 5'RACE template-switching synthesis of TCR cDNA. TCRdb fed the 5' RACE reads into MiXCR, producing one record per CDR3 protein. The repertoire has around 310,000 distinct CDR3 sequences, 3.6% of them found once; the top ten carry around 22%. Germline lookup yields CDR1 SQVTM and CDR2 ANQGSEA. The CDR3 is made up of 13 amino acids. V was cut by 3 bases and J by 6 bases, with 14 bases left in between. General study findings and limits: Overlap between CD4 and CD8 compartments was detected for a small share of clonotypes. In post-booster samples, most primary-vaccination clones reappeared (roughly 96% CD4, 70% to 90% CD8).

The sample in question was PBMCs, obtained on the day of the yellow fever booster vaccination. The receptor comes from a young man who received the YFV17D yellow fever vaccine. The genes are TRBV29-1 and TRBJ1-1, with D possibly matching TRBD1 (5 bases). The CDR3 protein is CSVDREEWAEAFF. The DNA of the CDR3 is TGCAGCGTTGACAGGGAGGAGTGGGCTGAAGCTTTCTTT.